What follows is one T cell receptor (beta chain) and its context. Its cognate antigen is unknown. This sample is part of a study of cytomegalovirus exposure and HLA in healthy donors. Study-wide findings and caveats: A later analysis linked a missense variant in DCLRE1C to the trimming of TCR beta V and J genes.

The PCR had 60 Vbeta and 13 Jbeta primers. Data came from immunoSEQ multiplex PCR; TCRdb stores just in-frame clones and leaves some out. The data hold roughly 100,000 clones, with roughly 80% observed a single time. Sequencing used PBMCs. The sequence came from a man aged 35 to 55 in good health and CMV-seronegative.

CDR3 in amino acids: CASSGTVNTGELFF. The CDR3 DNA reads as TGCGCCAGCTCCGGGACAGTGAACACCGGGGAGCTGTTTTTT. The chain recombines TRBV5-1 with TRBJ2-2, with 7 bases lining up with TRBD1. The CDR3 runs to 14 residues. The J segment lost 1 base and the V segment lost 7 bases, leaving 4 bases of the junction unmatched. Germline loops: CDR1 SGHRS, CDR2 YFSETQ.